The rows below give T cell receptor beta chains drawn from one sample of a study of blood T cell repertoires in COVID-19. Repertoires were generated with immunoSEQ multiplex PCR, while TCRdb's copy carries only in-frame clones and drops some. Here the sample spans more than 85,000 clones, over 70% being singletons. The sequenced sample was peripheral blood. The receptors here all came from an older man with active or convalescent COVID-19. CDR3s include the opening cysteine and the closing phenylalanine or tryptophan. Each record gives: D gene, V gene, clone size, CDR3 length, J gene, CDR3 protein, CDR3 DNA. D genes are given only for firm matches. The size field is filled for only some rows; it gives once, few, many or a size class.

TRBD1,TRBV15,.,15,TRBJ1-5,CATSGQGYSNQPQHF,TGTGCCACCAGCGGACAGGGTTATAGCAATCAGCCCCAGCATTTT
TRBD1,TRBV7-3,once,16,TRBJ2-2,CASSSRQGWNTGELFF,TGTGCCAGCAGCAGCCGACAGGGTTGGAACACCGGGGAGCTGTTTTTT
TRBD2,TRBV2,.,15,TRBJ2-5,CASSEDGGGWETQYF,TGTGCCAGCAGTGAAGATGGCGGGGGGTGGGAGACCCAGTACTTC
.,TRBV5-1,.,15,TRBJ1-5,CASSPVPGSNQPQHF,TGCGCCAGCAGCCCCGTCCCAGGTAGCAATCAGCCCCAGCATTTT
.,TRBV19,few,14,TRBJ1-5,CASSITGKRQPQHF,TGTGCCAGTAGTATTACAGGGAAGCGTCAGCCCCAGCATTTT
.,TRBV28,few,15,TRBJ1-2,CASSLLEQVGYGYTF,TGTGCCAGCAGTCTTCTCGAACAGGTTGGCTATGGCTACACCTTC
.,TRBV7-7,.,15,TRBJ2-7,CASSLSIESSYEQYF,TGTGCTAGCAGCTTATCCATCGAGTCCTCCTACGAGCAGTACTTC
.,TRBV29-1,.,11,TRBJ1-1,CSGVRGTEAFF,TGCAGCGGGGTCCGAGGGACTGAAGCTTTCTTT
.,TRBV7-6,once,16,TRBJ1-6,CASSDRQSSYNSPLHF,TGTGCCAGCAGCGACAGGCAAAGCTCCTATAATTCACCCCTCCACTTT
TRBD1,TRBV5-1,few,16,TRBJ2-1,CASSLLPGQEYNEQFF,TGCGCCAGCAGCTTGCTCCCGGGACAGGAGTACAATGAGCAGTTCTTC
.,TRBV4-3,few,16,TRBJ2-1,CASSPVGARSFGEQFF,TGCGCCAGCAGCCCTGTAGGGGCCCGGAGTTTTGGTGAGCAGTTCTTC
.,TRBV18,.,17,TRBJ1-6,CASSPLGPDPTGSPLHF,TGTGCCAGCTCACCGTTGGGTCCAGATCCGACAGGCTCACCCCTCCACTTT
TRBD1,TRBV9,.,15,TRBJ2-1,CASSVVGDRGNEQFF,TGTGCCAGCAGCGTAGTCGGGGACAGGGGGAATGAGCAGTTCTTC
.,TRBV5-1,.,18,TRBJ1-3,CASSPLAAGVRPGNTIYF,TGCGCCAGCAGCCCCCTAGCCGCCGGGGTTAGGCCTGGAAACACCATATATTTT
TRBD1,TRBV5-1,.,15,TRBJ2-3,CASSARQGAADTQYF,TGCGCCAGCAGCGCACGACAGGGGGCGGCAGATACGCAGTATTTT
.,TRBV29-1,once,14,TRBJ2-2,CSARVNTGTGELFF,TGCAGCGCGAGGGTCAACACGGGGACCGGGGAGCTGTTTTTT
.,TRBV10-3,.,14,TRBJ2-5,CAISDSGVGETQYF,TGTGCCATCAGTGACTCAGGGGTGGGGGAGACCCAGTACTTC
TRBD2,TRBV7-8,.,16,TRBJ2-3,CASSSGGAGGTDTQYF,TGTGCCAGCAGCTCCGGGGGGGCGGGGGGCACAGATACGCAGTATTTT
.,TRBV6-2/TRBV6-3,.,15,TRBJ1-2,CASSALFRANYGYTF,TGTGCCAGCAGTGCCCTTTTCAGGGCGAACTATGGCTACACCTTC
.,TRBV14,once,14,TRBJ2-1,CASSQQTGYNEQFF,TGTGCCAGCAGCCAACAGACTGGCTACAATGAGCAGTTCTTC
.,TRBV7-2,.,14,TRBJ1-2,CASSFAGVEYGYTF,TGTGCCAGCAGCTTCGCAGGGGTAGAGTATGGCTACACCTTC
.,TRBV13,.,17,TRBJ1-5,CASSLSGGRLGNQPQHF,TGTGCCAGCAGCTTATCTGGGGGCAGGTTGGGCAATCAGCCCCAGCATTTT
TRBD1,TRBV6-5,.,15,TRBJ2-5,CASRPRTGTGETQYF,TGTGCCAGCAGGCCCAGGACAGGGACGGGGGAGACCCAGTACTTC
TRBD1,TRBV11-3,.,14,TRBJ2-2,CASSSRDRAGELFF,TGTGCCAGCAGCTCCCGGGACAGGGCCGGGGAGCTGTTTTTT
TRBD1,TRBV19,.,15,TRBJ1-4,CASTILGQGDEKLFF,TGTGCCAGTACCATCCTGGGACAGGGCGATGAAAAACTGTTTTTT
TRBD1,TRBV19,.,16,TRBJ2-5,CASSNFPQGGQETQYF,TGTGCCAGTAGTAACTTCCCACAGGGGGGACAAGAGACCCAGTACTTC
.,TRBV28,.,15,TRBJ1-2,CASSLTGWGQDGYTF,TGTGCCAGCAGTCTCACGGGATGGGGTCAGGATGGCTACACCTTC
.,TRBV9,.,15,TRBJ2-2,CASSVTGTNTGELFF,TGTGCCAGCAGCGTAACGGGGACTAACACCGGGGAGCTGTTTTTT
.,TRBV27,.,12,TRBJ1-1,CATFSVNTEAFF,TGTGCCACCTTCTCAGTGAACACTGAAGCTTTCTTT
.,TRBV5-8,.,12,TRBJ2-2,CASLPQRGELFF,TGTGCCAGTCTCCCGCAGCGAGGGGAGCTGTTTTTT
.,TRBV5-1,.,15,TRBJ2-5,CASRQGGLGQETQYF,TGCGCCAGCAGGCAGGGGGGTCTGGGTCAAGAGACCCAGTACTTC
TRBD1,TRBV29-1,.,12,TRBJ1-1,CSVGADRVGAFF,TGCAGCGTTGGCGCGGACAGGGTGGGAGCTTTCTTT
.,TRBV6-2/TRBV6-3,.,13,TRBJ1-2,CASSPRGNYGYTF,TGTGCCAGCAGTCCCAGGGGTAACTATGGCTACACCTTC
TRBD2,TRBV2,.,15,TRBJ2-3,CASSESGGAEDTQYF,TGTGCCAGCAGCGAAAGCGGGGGGGCTGAAGATACGCAGTATTTT
TRBD1,TRBV4-1,.,12,TRBJ1-1,CASSQGTGEAFF,TGCGCCAGCAGCCAAGGGACAGGGGAAGCTTTCTTT
.,TRBV5-1,once,16,TRBJ1-2,CASSHREAGSNYGYTF,TGCGCCAGCAGCCACCGTGAGGCAGGGTCTAACTATGGCTACACCTTC
TRBD1,TRBV27,few,15,TRBJ1-1,CASSPRQGAIAEAFF,TGTGCCAGCAGTCCGCGGCAGGGGGCTATCGCTGAAGCTTTCTTT
.,TRBV5-6,few,13,TRBJ2-1,CASCHRGYNEQFF,TGTGCCAGCTGCCACCGGGGCTACAATGAGCAGTTCTTC
TRBD1,TRBV11-1,.,15,TRBJ2-5,CASSARDRGKETQYF,TGTGCCAGCAGCGCGAGGGACAGGGGGAAAGAGACCCAGTACTTC
TRBD1,TRBV5-6,.,15,TRBJ1-6,CASRGTGGLGSPLHF,TGTGCCAGCAGGGGAACAGGGGGCCTGGGCTCACCCCTCCACTTT
TRBD1,TRBV6-5,once,14,TRBJ2-7,CASSRAGQGYEQYF,TGTGCCAGCAGTAGGGCAGGACAGGGCTACGAGCAGTACTTC
.,TRBV6-5,.,14,TRBJ2-3,CASRPGWGTDTQYF,TGTGCCAGCAGGCCAGGGTGGGGCACAGATACGCAGTATTTT
.,TRBV9,few,15,TRBJ2-5,CASSPTATQKETQYF,TGTGCCAGCAGCCCCACAGCTACCCAAAAAGAGACCCAGTACTTC
.,TRBV20-1,.,11,TRBJ1-2,CSAHRDYGYTF,TGCAGTGCACACAGGGACTATGGCTACACCTTC
.,TRBV19,.,15,TRBJ1-5,CASSISADGNQPQHF,TGTGCCAGTAGTATCAGCGCCGATGGCAATCAGCCCCAGCATTTT
.,TRBV11-2,.,15,TRBJ2-1,CASSLDGQSGNEQFF,TGTGCCAGCAGCTTAGATGGACAGTCTGGGAATGAGCAGTTCTTC
.,TRBV9,.,14,TRBJ1-2,CASSVSDSNYGYTF,TGTGCCAGCAGCGTTTCCGACAGTAACTATGGCTACACCTTC
.,TRBV10-1,.,13,TRBJ1-1,CATRRGSNTEAFF,TGCGCCACCCGCAGAGGGTCGAACACTGAAGCTTTCTTT
TRBD2,TRBV5-4,.,14,TRBJ2-7,CASSRAGSSYEQYF,TGTGCCAGCAGCCGAGCGGGGAGCTCCTACGAGCAGTACTTC
TRBD1,TRBV14,.,13,TRBJ1-1,CASSPTGDTEAFF,TGTGCCAGCAGCCCTACAGGGGACACTGAAGCTTTCTTT
TRBD1,TRBV7-2,.,18,TRBJ1-2,CASCLAAGGGGGDYGYTF,TGTGCCAGCTGCTTAGCGGCAGGGGGCGGGGGTGGTGACTATGGCTACACCTTC
TRBD2,TRBV28,few,14,TRBJ2-1,CASRLAGGRDEQFF,TGTGCCAGCAGACTAGCGGGGGGCCGGGATGAGCAGTTCTTC
.,TRBV30,.,11,TRBJ2-7,CAADRAYEQYF,TGTGCCGCGGACAGAGCCTACGAGCAGTACTTC
TRBD1,TRBV7-9,.,15,TRBJ1-1,CASSLLGGWETEAFF,TGTGCCAGCAGCTTGCTAGGGGGCTGGGAGACTGAAGCTTTCTTT
.,TRBV27,.,16,TRBJ1-1,CASSPSRTRMNTEAFF,TGTGCCAGCAGCCCAAGTAGAACTCGAATGAACACTGAAGCTTTCTTT
TRBD1,TRBV5-4,.,15,TRBJ2-2,CASSPGTGGVGELFF,TGTGCCAGCAGCCCCGGGACAGGGGGAGTCGGGGAGCTGTTTTTT
.,TRBV7-9,.,12,TRBJ2-7,CASSRTVYEQYF,TGTGCCAGCAGCCGGACAGTCTACGAGCAGTACTTC